This T cell receptor beta chain was sequenced during a study of blood T cell repertoires in COVID-19. For the study at large: Acute and convalescent COVID-19 specimens originated in the United States, Italy and Spain.

Under the authors' procedure: Estimated nucleated cell counts came from reference gene primer amplification. Profiled with immunoSEQ multiplex PCR; TCRdb holds only in-frame clones, not every one. That table supplies the V and J calls and clone size; D and trimming were determined from the DNA. The table records over 200,000 clones, around 80% of them present only once. With V trimmed by 4 bases and J by 1 base, 5 bases remained unmatched. From germline, CDR1 is LGHNA and CDR2 YSLEER. The CDR3 sequence is 16 residues long. The sequence came from a human donor in a cohort sampled during active COVID-19. The chain couples TRBV4-3 to TRBJ2-5; 11 nucleotides line up with TRBD2. The sample taken for sequencing was peripheral blood. CDR3 region: CASSLASGGTQETQYF. The CDR3 DNA is TGCGCCAGCAGCCTGGCTAGCGGGGGGACCCAAGAGACCCAGTACTTC.